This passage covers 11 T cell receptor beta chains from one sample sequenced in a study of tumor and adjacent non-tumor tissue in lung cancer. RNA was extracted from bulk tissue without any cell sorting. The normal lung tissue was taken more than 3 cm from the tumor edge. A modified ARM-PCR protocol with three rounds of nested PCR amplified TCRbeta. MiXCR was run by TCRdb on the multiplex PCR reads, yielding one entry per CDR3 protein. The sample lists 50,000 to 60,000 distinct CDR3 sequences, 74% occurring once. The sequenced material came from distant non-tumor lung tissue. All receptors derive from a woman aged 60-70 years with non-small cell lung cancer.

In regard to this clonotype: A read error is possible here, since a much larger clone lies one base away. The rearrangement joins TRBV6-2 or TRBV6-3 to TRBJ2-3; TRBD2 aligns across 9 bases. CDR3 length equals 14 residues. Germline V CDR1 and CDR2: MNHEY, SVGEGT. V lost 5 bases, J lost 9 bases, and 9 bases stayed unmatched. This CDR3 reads CASSGASGIKTQYF. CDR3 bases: TGTGCCAGCAGTGGCGCTAGCGGGATAAAGACGCAGTATTTT.

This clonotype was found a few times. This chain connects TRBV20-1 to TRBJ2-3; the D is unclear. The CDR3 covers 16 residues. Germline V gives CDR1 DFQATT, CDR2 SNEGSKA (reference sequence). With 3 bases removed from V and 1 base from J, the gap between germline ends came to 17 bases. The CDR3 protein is CSASYPPGLGTDTQYF. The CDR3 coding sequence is TGCAGTGCTAGTTACCCACCTGGCCTGGGCACAGATACGCAGTATTTT.

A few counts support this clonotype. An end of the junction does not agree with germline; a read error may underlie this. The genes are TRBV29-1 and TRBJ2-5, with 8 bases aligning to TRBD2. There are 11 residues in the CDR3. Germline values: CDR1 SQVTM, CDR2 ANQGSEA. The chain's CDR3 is CSIQGGGTQYF. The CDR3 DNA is TGCAGTATACAGGGCGGGGGGACCCAATACTTC.

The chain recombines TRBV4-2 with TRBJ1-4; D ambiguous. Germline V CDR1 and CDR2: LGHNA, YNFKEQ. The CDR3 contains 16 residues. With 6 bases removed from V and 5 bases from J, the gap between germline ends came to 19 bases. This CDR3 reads CASSHDRLRGNEKLFF. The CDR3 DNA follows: TGTGCCAGCAGTCATGATCGACTCCGAGGGAATGAAAAACTGTTTTTT.

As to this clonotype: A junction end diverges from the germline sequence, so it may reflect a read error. The CDR3 DNA sequence: TGTAGCGCCATGAGCTCTGGGGCCAACGTCCCGACTTTC. Protein: CSAMSSGANVPTF. The chain has TRBV29-1 and TRBJ2-6; D may match TRBD1 or TRBD2 (5 bases each). Germline V gene data show CDR1 as SQVTM and CDR2 as ANQGSEA. The CDR3 is 13 residues long.

The CDR3, as DNA: TGCAGTGTGCAGGACATCATGGGGGCCCTCCCTACGCAGTATTTT. Its translation: CSVQDIMGALPTQYF. This rearrangement joins TRBV20-1 to TRBJ2-3, with D possibly matching TRBD1 (6 bases). This CDR3 comprises 15 residues. The V gene lost 7 bases and the J gene lost 8 bases, with 25 bases spanning the gap. Germline loops: CDR1 DFQATT, CDR2 SNEGSKA (reference sequence).

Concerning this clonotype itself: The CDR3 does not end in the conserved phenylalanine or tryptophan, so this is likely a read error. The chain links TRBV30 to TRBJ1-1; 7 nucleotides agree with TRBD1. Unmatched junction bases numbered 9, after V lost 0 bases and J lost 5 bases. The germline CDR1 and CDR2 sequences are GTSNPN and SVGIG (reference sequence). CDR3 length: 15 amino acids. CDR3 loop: CAWSVRDRAVTEAFL. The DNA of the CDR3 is TGTGCCTGGAGTGTTCGTGACAGGGCCGTTACTGAAGCTTTCCTT.

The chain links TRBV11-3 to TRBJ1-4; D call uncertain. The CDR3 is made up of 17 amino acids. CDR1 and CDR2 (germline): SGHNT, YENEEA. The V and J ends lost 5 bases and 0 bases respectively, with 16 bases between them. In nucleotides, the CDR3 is TGTGCCAGCAGCGTTGACGGCCGAGATACAACTAATGAAAAACTGTTTTTT. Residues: CASSVDGRDTTNEKLFF. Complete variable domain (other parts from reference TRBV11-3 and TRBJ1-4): EAGVVQSPRYKIIEKKQPVAFWCNPISGHNTLYWYLQNLGQGPELLIRYENEEAVDDSQLPKDRFSAERLKGVDSTLKIQPAELGDSAVYLCASSVDGRDTTNEKLFFGSGTQLSVL.

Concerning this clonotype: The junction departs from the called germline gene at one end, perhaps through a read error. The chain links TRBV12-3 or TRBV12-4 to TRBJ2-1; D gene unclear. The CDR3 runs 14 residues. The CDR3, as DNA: TGTGCCAGCAGTTTAGTATTTGGGTACAGTGAGCAGTTCTTC. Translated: CASSLVFGYSEQFF.

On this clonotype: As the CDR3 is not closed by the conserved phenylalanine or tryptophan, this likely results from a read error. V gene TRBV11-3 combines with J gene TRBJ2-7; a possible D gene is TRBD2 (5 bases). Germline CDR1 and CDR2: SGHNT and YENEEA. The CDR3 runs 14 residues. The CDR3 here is CAGSVDTGTYEQYL. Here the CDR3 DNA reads TGTGCCGGCAGCGTAGATACGGGAACCTACGAGCAGTACCTC.

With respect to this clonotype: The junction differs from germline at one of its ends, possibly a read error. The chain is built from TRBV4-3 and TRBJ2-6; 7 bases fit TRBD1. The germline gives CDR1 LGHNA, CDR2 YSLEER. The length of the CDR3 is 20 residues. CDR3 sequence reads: CASSQDGGRGTISGANVLTF. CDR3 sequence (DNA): TGTGCCAGCAGCCAAGATGGGGGCAGGGGGACAATATCTGGGGCCAACGTCCTGACTTTC.